Given below is one TCR beta chain in context. Germline V gene sequence: CDR1 SGHNT, CDR2 YYREEE (reference sequence). The ends were cut back, 0 bases at V and 0 bases at J, with 11 bases in the middle. This CDR3 has 16 residues. These data belong to a study of T cells in tumors and immune-related adverse events. Here immunoSEQ multiplex PCR was the method, and the copy in TCRdb shows in-frame clones only, minus some. This table holds about 10,000 clones, about 90% found once. This receptor was taken from a female donor with metastatic renal cell carcinoma. The chain has TRBV5-4 and TRBJ2-3; D is perhaps TRBD1 or TRBD2 (5 bases each). Source: lymph node tissue, taken from a patient treated with anti-PD-1 therapy. CDR3 nucleotide sequence: TGTGCCAGCAGCTTGGCCGTGGGGGTTAGCACAGATACGCAGTATTTT. This encodes CASSLAVGVSTDTQYF.